Detailed here is one T cell receptor (beta chain). V shed 4 bases and J shed 0 bases, with 7 bases lying between them. In germline, CDR1 is SQVTM, CDR2 ANQGSEA. The CDR3 spans 14 residues. The data derive from a study of beta chain features in type 1 diabetes. Reverse transcription of all isolated RNA meant that expressed TCRB transcripts were sequenced. Clones were sequenced by immunoSEQ multiplex PCR, and TCRdb holds only the in-frame ones, with some missing. Among roughly 300,000 clones, less than 10% were seen once, and the ten largest hold more than 0.4%. This TCR derives from a woman aged 18-29 years in good health. Sequencing was performed on central memory CD4+ T cells from blood. This chain joins TRBV29-1 and TRBJ2-6; D is ambiguous. CDR3 region: CSVAQISGANVLTF. CDR3 sequence (DNA): TGCAGCGTTGCCCAGATCTCTGGGGCCAACGTCCTGACTTTC.